These 10 T cell receptor beta chains share one sample of origin, sequenced in a study of cytomegalovirus exposure and HLA in healthy donors. Both 60 Vbeta primers and 13 Jbeta primers went into the PCR. Repertoires were generated with immunoSEQ multiplex PCR, while TCRdb's copy carries only in-frame clones and drops some. Here the sample spans fewer than 100,000 clones, more than 70% being singletons. Sequences were obtained from PBMCs. Source of these receptors: a male donor in good health and CMV-seropositive.

The CDR3 DNA reads as TGTGCCAGCAGCGCCACTAACTCCTACGAGCAGTACTTC. It translates to CASSATNSYEQYF. The gene calls are TRBV7-9 and TRBJ2-5, with D unresolved. The J call may not be correct, given that the DNA end is closer to TRBJ2-7. CDR1 SEHNR and CDR2 FQNEAQ come from the germline V gene (reference sequence). CDR3 length: 13 amino acids.

The chain joins TRBV27 to TRBJ2-7, with 7 bases identical to TRBD2. Trimming cost V 4 bases and J 6 bases; bases outside gene matches: 21. The CDR3 length is 18 residues. Germline CDR1 and CDR2: MNHEY and SMNVEV (reference sequence). The CDR3 bases are TGTGCCAGCAGTTCCCCGACACGGGAACGGGAGGCAGTCTCCGAGCAGTACTTC. Its protein is CASSSPTREREAVSEQYF.

Remarks on this clone: At one of its ends the junction is not consistent with the germline gene, which may arise from a read error. V and J are TRBV7-6 and TRBJ1-5; D possibly corresponds to TRBD1 (6 bases). Germline lookup yields CDR1 SGHVS and CDR2 FNYEAQ. The CDR3 loop spans 17 amino acids. The CDR3 loop reads CASRLGTGPYSNQPQHF. For the CDR3, the DNA is TGTGCCAGCAGGTTAGGAACAGGGCCTTATAGCAATCAGCCCCAGCATTTT.

The chain combines TRBV5-4 with TRBJ2-7; 8 bases align to TRBD1. CDR1 and CDR2 from the germline V gene are SGHNT and YYREEE (reference sequence). J gave up 2 bases and V 4 bases, and 20 bases lay outside the gene matches. This CDR3 has 19 residues. CDR3 loop: CASSLPPGQEGNSPYEQYF. CDR3 in DNA: TGTGCCAGCAGCCTGCCCCCGGGACAGGAGGGGAATTCCCCCTACGAGCAGTACTTC.

The rearrangement uses TRBV18 and TRBJ1-5; maybe TRBD1 (5 bases). The CDR3 extends over 15 amino acids. Germline V gives CDR1 KGHSH, CDR2 LQKENI. Between the trimmed V and J ends, which lost 4 bases and 6 bases, there was a span of 16 bases. The CDR3 loop is CASSRSDSSGQPQHF. The CDR3 nucleotides read TGTGCCAGCTCACGAAGTGACAGTTCTGGTCAGCCCCAGCATTTT.

CDR3: CASSFSKRGARGETQYF. CDR3 DNA: TGTGCCAGCAGTTTCTCAAAGCGGGGGGCCAGAGGAGAGACCCAGTACTTC. V usage is TRBV28 and J usage is TRBJ2-5, with 9 positions matching TRBD2. Germline trimming cut 3 bases from V and 4 bases from J; bases unmatched to any gene: 12. The CDR3 loop spans 17 amino acids. Germline lookup yields CDR1 MDHEN and CDR2 SYDVKM.

The chain couples TRBV27 to TRBJ1-3; no reliable D call. The CDR3 is 16 residues long. Germline V gene lookup returns CDR1 MNHEY and CDR2 SMNVEV (reference sequence). The germline V and J ends were trimmed by 6 bases and 7 bases, with 22 bases remaining between them. The CDR3: CASSLREKRRKNTIYF. The CDR3 coding sequence is TGTGCCAGCAGCCTCCGGGAGAAAAGAAGAAAGAACACCATATATTTT.

The chain couples TRBV18 to TRBJ1-1, with D hard to call. In germline, CDR1 is KGHSH, CDR2 LQKENI. The CDR3 consists of 11 residues. Trimming shortened V by 3 bases and J by 10 bases, and 9 bases separated the two germline ends. The CDR3 DNA is TGTGCCAGCTCACCGGATAGAGGAGCTTTCTTT. Amino acids: CASSPDRGAFF.

V gene TRBV19 combines with J gene TRBJ2-7, with 7 positions matching TRBD2. The CDR3 runs 12 residues. Germline CDR1 and CDR2: LNHDA and SQIVND (reference sequence). V dropped 5 bases and J dropped 7; count of bases not matched to a gene: 5. Here the CDR3 reads CASSVSGREQYF. CDR3 in DNA: TGTGCCAGTAGTGTCTCCGGGAGGGAGCAGTACTTC.

The CDR3: CASSYTRTGGNTIYF. CDR3 in DNA: TGTGCCAGCAGTTACACCCGGACAGGTGGAAACACCATATATTTT. The chain couples TRBV6-5 to TRBJ1-3; TRBD1 aligns across 7 bases. The V segment lost 2 bases and the J segment 3 bases; nucleotides outside the gene matches: 4. Germline V CDR1 and CDR2: MNHEY, SVGAGI. This CDR3 is 15 amino acids long.